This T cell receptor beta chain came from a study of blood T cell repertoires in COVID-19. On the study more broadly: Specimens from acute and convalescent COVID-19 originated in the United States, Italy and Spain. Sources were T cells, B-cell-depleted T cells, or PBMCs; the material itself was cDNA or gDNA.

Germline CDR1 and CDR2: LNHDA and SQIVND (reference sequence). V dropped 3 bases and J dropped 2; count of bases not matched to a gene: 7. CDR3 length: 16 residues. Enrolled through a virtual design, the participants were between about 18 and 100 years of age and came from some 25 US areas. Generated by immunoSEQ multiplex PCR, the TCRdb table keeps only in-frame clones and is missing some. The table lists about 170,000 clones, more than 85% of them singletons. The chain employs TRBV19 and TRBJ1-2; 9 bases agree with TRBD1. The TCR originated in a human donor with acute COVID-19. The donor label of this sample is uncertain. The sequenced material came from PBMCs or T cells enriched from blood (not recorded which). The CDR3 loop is CASSIRPGQGNYGYTF. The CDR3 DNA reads TGTGCCAGTAGTATTCGCCCGGGACAGGGCAACTATGGCTACACCTTC.